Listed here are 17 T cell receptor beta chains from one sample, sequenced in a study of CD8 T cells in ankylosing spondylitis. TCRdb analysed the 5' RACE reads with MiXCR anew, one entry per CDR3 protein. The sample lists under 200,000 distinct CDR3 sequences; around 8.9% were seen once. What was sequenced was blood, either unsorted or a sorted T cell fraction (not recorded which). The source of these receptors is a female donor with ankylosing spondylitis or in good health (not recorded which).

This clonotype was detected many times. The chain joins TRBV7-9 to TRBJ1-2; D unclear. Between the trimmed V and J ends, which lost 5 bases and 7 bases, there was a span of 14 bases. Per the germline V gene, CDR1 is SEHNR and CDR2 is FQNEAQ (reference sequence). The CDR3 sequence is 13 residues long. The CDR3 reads CASSRGSDLGYTF. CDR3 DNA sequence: TGTGCCAGCAGCCGTGGGTCCGACCTTGGCTACACCTTC.

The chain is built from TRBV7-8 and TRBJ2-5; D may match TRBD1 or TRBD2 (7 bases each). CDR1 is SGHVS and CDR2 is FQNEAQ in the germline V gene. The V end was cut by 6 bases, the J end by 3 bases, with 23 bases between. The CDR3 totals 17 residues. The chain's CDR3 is CASSSPNDREGKETQYF. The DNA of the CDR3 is TGTGCCAGCAGTTCCCCGAACGACAGGGAGGGCAAAGAGACCCAGTACTTC.

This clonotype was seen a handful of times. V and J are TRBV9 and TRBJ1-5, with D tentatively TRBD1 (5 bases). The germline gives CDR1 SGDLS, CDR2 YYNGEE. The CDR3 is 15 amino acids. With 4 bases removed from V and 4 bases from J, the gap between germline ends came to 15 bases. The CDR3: CASSRSGAVNQPQHF. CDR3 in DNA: TGTGCCAGCAGCCGTAGTGGGGCAGTTAATCAGCCCCAGCATTTT. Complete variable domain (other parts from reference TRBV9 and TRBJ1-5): DSGVTQTPKHLITATGQRVTLRCSPRSGDLSVYWYQQSLDQGLQFLIQYYNGEERAKGNILERFSAQQFPDLHSELNLSSLELGDSALYFCASSRSGAVNQPQHFGDGTRLSIL.

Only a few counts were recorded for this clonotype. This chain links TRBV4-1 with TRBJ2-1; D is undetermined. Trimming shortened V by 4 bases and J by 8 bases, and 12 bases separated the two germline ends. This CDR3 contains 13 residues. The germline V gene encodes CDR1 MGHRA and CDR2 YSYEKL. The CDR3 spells CASSPVGSDEQFF. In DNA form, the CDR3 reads TGCGCCAGCAGCCCCGTTGGTAGTGATGAGCAGTTCTTC.

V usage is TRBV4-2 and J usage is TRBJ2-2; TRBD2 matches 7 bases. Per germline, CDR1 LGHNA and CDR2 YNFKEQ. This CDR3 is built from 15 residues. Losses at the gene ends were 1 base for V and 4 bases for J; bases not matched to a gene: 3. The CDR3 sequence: CASSQGPSGTGELFF. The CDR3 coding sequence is TGTGCCAGCAGCCAAGGGCCTAGCGGCACCGGGGAGCTGTTTTTT.

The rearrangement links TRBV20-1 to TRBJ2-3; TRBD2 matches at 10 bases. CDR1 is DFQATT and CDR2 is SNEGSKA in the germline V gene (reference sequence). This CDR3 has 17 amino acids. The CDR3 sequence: CSWTRVLAGAGTDTQYF. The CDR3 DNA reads TGCAGCTGGACCCGGGTTCTAGCGGGAGCTGGGACAGATACGCAGTATTTT.

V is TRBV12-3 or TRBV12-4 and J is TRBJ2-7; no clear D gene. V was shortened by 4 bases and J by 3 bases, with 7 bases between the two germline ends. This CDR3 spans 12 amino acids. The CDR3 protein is CASSSHGYEQYF. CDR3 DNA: TGTGCCAGCAGTTCTCACGGCTACGAGCAGTACTTC.

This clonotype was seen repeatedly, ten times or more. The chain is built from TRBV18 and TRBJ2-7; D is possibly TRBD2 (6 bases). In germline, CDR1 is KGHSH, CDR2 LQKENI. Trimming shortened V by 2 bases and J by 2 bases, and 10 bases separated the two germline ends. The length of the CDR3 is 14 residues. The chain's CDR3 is CASSPGGGPYEQYF. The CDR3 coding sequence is TGTGCCAGCTCACCAGGGGGAGGCCCCTACGAGCAGTACTTC. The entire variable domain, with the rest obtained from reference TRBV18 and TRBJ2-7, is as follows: NAGVMQNPRHLVRRRGQEARLRCSPMKGHSHVYWYRQLPEEGLKFMVYLQKENIIDESGMPKERFSAEFPKEGPSILRIQQVVRGDSAAYFCASSPGGGPYEQYFGPGTRLTVT.

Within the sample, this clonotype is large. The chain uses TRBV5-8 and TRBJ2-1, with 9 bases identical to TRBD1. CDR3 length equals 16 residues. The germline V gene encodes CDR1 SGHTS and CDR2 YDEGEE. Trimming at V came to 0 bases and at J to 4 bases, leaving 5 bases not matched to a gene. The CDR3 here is CASSLERDREYNEQFF. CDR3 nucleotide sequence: TGTGCCAGCAGCTTGGAACGGGACAGGGAGTACAATGAGCAGTTCTTC.

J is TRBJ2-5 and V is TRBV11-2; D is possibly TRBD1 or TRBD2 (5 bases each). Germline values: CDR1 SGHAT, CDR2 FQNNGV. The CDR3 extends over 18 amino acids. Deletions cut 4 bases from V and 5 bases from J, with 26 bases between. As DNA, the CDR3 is TGTGCCAGCAGCTATCGGGGCAGTGTGGGCAAGAAACTGGAGACCCAGTACTTC. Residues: CASSYRGSVGKKLETQYF.

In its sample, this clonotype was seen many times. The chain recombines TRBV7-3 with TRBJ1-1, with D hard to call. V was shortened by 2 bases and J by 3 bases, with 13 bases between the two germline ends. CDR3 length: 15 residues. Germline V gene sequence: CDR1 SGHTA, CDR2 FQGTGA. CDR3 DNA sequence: TGTGCCAGCAGCTTATATGACACACGGTACACTGAAGCTTTCTTT. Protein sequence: CASSLYDTRYTEAFF.

CDR3 amino acids: CASSHFLGQPEAFF. CDR3 sequence (DNA): TGTGCCAGCAGCCATTTCTTGGGACAGCCTGAAGCTTTCTTT. V gene TRBV5-6 combines with J gene TRBJ1-1, with 7 bases lining up with TRBD1. Trimming took 4 bases from V and 6 from J; bases not matched to a gene: 9. This CDR3 spans 14 amino acids. In germline, CDR1 is SGHDT, CDR2 YYEEEE.

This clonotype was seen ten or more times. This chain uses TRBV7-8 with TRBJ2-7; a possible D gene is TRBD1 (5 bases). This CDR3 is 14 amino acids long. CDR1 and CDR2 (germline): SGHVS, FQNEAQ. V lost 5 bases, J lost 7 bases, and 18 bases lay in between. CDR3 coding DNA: TGTGCCAGCAGCCCGGTCAGACAGTCTAGGGAGCAGTACTTC. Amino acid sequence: CASSPVRQSREQYF.

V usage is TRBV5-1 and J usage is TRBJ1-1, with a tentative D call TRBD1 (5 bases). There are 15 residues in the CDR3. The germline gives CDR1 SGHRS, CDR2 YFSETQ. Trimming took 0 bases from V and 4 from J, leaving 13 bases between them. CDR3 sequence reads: CASSLAAGGATEAFF. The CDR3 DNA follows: TGCGCCAGCAGCTTGGCCGCGGGGGGAGCCACTGAAGCTTTCTTT. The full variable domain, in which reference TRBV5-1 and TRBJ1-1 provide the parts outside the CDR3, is KAGVTQTPRYLIKTRGQQVTLSCSPISGHRSVSWYQQTPGQGLQFLFEYFSETQRNKGNFPGRFSGRQFSNSRSEMNVSTLELGDSALYLCASSLAAGGATEAFFGQGTRLTVV.

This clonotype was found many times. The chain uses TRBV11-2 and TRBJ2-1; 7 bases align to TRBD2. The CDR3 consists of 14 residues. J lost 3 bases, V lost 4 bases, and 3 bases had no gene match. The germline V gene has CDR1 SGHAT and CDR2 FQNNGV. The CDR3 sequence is CASSSREGYNEQFF. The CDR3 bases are TGTGCCAGCAGCTCCAGGGAGGGCTACAATGAGCAGTTCTTC.

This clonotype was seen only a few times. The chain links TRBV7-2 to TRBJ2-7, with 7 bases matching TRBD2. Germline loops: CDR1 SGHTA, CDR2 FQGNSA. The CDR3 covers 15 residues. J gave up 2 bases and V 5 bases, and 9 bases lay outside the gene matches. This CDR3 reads CASSPGSGPTYEQYF. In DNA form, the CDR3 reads TGTGCCAGCAGCCCTGGTAGCGGGCCAACCTACGAGCAGTACTTC. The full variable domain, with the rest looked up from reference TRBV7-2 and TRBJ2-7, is GAGVSQSPSNKVTEKGKDVELRCDPISGHTALYWYRQSLGQGLEFLIYFQGNSAPDKSGLPSDRFSAERTGGSVSTLTIQRTQQEDSAVYLCASSPGSGPTYEQYFGPGTRLTVT.

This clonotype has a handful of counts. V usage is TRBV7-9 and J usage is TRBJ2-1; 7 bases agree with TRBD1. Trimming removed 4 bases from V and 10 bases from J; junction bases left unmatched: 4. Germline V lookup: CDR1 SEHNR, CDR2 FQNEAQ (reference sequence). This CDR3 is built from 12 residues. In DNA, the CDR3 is TGTGCCAGCAGCTCCTTGGGACAGGAGCAGTTCTTC. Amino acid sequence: CASSSLGQEQFF.